The T cell receptor beta chain described here comes from a study of shared clonotypes between healthy human individuals (dated by TCRdb to 2020 to 2021). Concerning the study at large: Two women and a few men aged 18 to 49 years were included in the cohort. Per donor, three plates each were used for CD4 naive and CD4 memory, two for CD8 naive, and one for CD8 memory. The study deeply sequenced blood TCR repertoires of about 5 healthy adults to estimate repertoire size and the extent of clonotype sharing between individuals. Different laboratories and diverse techniques were used to prepare libraries and sequence TCR repertoires, to increase sequencing depth and limit assay-specific biases. Between about 0.85 and 10 billion PBMCs per donor were obtained by leukapheresis.

As for this clone: Which antigen it targets is not known. The sample holds no much larger clone one base away, and base qualities are not on file.

The donors were healthy, HIV-negative adults who had no recently reported acute infections or vaccinations. All donors were Caucasian adults living in Nashville, Tennessee, USA. CD4+ T cells were enriched through magnetic negative selection, after which naive cells were positively selected on CD45RA and the remaining negative fraction served as the memory subset. After blood collection by leukapheresis, PBMCs were isolated using Ficoll-Histopaque density gradient centrifugation and then cryopreserved in the vapor phase of liquid nitrogen. Analytical flow cytometry was used to check the purity and quantity of each magnetically sorted T cell population. Genomic DNA was isolated from each sorted fraction and quantified by UV absorbance on a Nanodrop 2000c. Overall study results and their limits: Based on pairwise subsampling, the degree of clonotype sharing among donors was expected to be affected by sequencing depth. Naive subsets generally had larger estimated clonotype richness than memory subsets did. Because the study included a small number of donors, the genetic and exposure-history diversity represented was limited. Across a few donors, about 4.5% of naive CD4, roughly 3.5% of naive CD8, approximately 2.5% of memory CD4, and under 0.45% of memory CD8 clonotypes were shared. Compared with non-shared clonotypes, the clonotypes found in all four sorted-subset donors had higher generation probabilities. Only blood was sampled, and tissue TCR repertoires likely differ from those in blood. Even with the large sequencing depth, rarefaction of the sorted-subset datasets indicated that sequencing was incomplete.

The CDR3 spans 13 residues, from the cysteine through the phenylalanine. Here the CDR3 DNA is all that survives: 39 bases in frame from base 1. Trimming removed 2 bases from V and 4 bases from J, leaving 5 bases between the germline ends. In the germline V gene, CDR1 corresponds to MGHRA and CDR2 to YSYEKL. Using the deep immunoSEQ assay, multiplex PCR amplified TCR CDR3 regions from genomic DNA. Extracted genomic DNA from each cell subset was spread evenly across all wells of several immunoSEQ 96-well plates, with each plate serving as a replicate. For sorted subsets, about 200 ng genomic DNA, equal to some 30,000 T cell genomes, was loaded into each replicate PCR. Purified libraries were measured with a Qubit 3.0 fluorometer, size-checked on a Bioanalyzer 2100, and measured again with the KAPA Library Quantification kit. A separate single-read 150-cycle Illumina NextSeq 550 flow cell was used to sequence each immunoSEQ 96-well plate. In the authors' own workflow: Because the immunoSEQ output included only junctional sequences and no quality scores, the filtering could not be the same as the filtering used for full-length reads. Sequences were annotated with PyIR, a Python wrapper for IgBLAST v1.9, and V/J genes and CDR3 were assigned using IMGT germline references. Any read was removed if the V/J assignment was weak (E-value above 1e-6), the CDR3 was missing, or the read contained stop codons, out-of-frame junctions, or ambiguous translated residues. V3J clonotypes were defined by identical inferred V gene, J gene, and CDR3 amino acid sequence. The percentage overlap between two repertoires was calculated by dividing the number of shared unique clonotypes by the size of the smaller repertoire. Richness of each repertoire was evaluated using RTK rarefaction, the Chao1 estimator, and Recon v2.1 estimates of unobserved clonotypes. Generation probabilities were computed with OLGA for all TCRbeta clonotypes obtained by the gDNA method from several donors. The source is immuneACCESS, and TCRdb retained only in-frame sequences with V and J called. Part of the clones is not carried over; for the studies checked, unresolved V genes explain less than half of this, and the remainder is unexplained. V and J calls and clone size follow that table, whereas D and trimming were derived from the DNA. The sample data list roughly 2 million clones, and roughly 95% of these were observed just once. The top ten clones comprise around 0.13% of the sample.

This receptor was obtained from a young man in good health. This chain is built from TRBV4-1 and TRBJ1-4; the D gene remains uncertain. Sequencing was performed on naive CD4+ T cells sorted from blood. The cell subset or site label for this specimen denotes: CD45RA+ positively selected. The DNA sequence reads TGCGCCAGCAGCCAAATACTTAATGAAAAACTGTTTTTT. It is translated as CASSQILNEKLFF.